This TCR beta chain is drawn from a study of blood T cell repertoires in COVID-19. Study-wide background: Specimens from acute and convalescent COVID-19 originated in the United States, Italy and Spain. From T cells, B-cell-depleted T cells, or PBMCs came the material, which was cDNA or gDNA.

Germline V gene lookup returns CDR1 LNHDA and CDR2 SQIVND (reference sequence). CDR3 size: 13 residues. Trimming removed 6 bases from V and 4 bases from J, with 9 bases in between. Here immunoSEQ multiplex PCR was the method, and the copy in TCRdb shows in-frame clones only, minus some. The sample shows roughly 260,000 clones, 70% to 90% of them seen only once. The receptor was derived from a woman aged 45-65 years with acute or convalescent COVID-19. Material: peripheral blood. This chain links TRBV19 with TRBJ2-2, with TRBD2 as a possible D gene (5 bases). CDR3 sequence: CASRLGSTGELFF. Written as DNA, the CDR3 is TGTGCCAGTAGGCTAGGGAGCACCGGGGAGCTGTTTTTT.